The sequence of this T cell receptor (beta chain) was determined in a study of response to subunit inactivated influenza vaccine. The CDR3 runs to 14 residues. Germline CDR1 LNHDA, CDR2 SQIVND (reference sequence). Trimming shortened V by 7 bases and J by 7 bases, and 18 bases separated the two germline ends. TCRdb ran MiXCR on the RT-PCR reads and lists one entry per CDR3 protein. This table holds 300,000 to 350,000 distinct CDR3 sequences, approximately 21% found once. The chain recombines TRBV19 with TRBJ2-3; a weak D match, TRBD2 (6 bases). This clonotype was obtained from a man aged 50 to 69 who received an inactivated influenza vaccine. The sample consisted of PBMCs from blood, taken about 20 months after vaccination. The chain's CDR3 is CASMPGGTRNTQYF. The CDR3 DNA follows: TGTGCCAGTATGCCCGGGGGTACGAGGAATACGCAGTATTTT.